This paragraph reports one T cell receptor (beta chain). The antigen remains unidentified. The data are from a study of cytomegalovirus exposure and HLA in healthy donors. Study-wide background: Among about 179 million T cells, an earlier analysis found 120 million or so unique TCR beta sequences.

Trimming removed 6 bases at V and 0 bases at J, with 19 bases between. The CDR3 has 17 amino acids. Germline CDR1 and CDR2: MNHEY and SMNVEV (reference sequence). General study points: Exclusion as indistinguishable affected some V segments, including TRBV6-2 and TRBV6-3. In vitro data verified a few CMV-associated chains as specific for CMV antigens.

The PCR contained 60 Vbeta and 13 Jbeta primers. Authors' processing steps: Unique TCR beta chains totaled some 81 million in a later count, with roughly 10 million of them shared. Generated by immunoSEQ multiplex PCR, the TCRdb table keeps only in-frame clones and is missing some. V and J calls and clone size are as listed in that table; D and trimming were resolved from the DNA. This table holds 110,000 to 150,000 clones, about four fifths found once. The sequencing sample was made of PBMCs. The chain has TRBV27 and TRBJ2-3; tentative D call: TRBD1 (6 bases). The sequence came from a man between 25 and 39 years old in good health and CMV-seronegative. CDR3 bases: TGTGCCAGCAGGCTCAGAAACAGGGTCCCTAGCACAGATACGCAGTATTTT. Translating it yields CASRLRNRVPSTDTQYF.